The rows below give T cell receptor beta chains drawn from one sample of a study of T cell responses to AZD1222 COVID-19 vaccine. Generated by immunoSEQ multiplex PCR, the TCRdb table keeps only in-frame clones and is missing some. The data show 150,000 to 200,000 clones, with about 91% seen just once and approximately 2% held by the top ten. The source was peripheral blood, collected on day 0 of AZD1222 vaccination. Receptors were obtained from an adult in good health. Both conserved end residues are part of each CDR3. The D gene is left open where the match is weak. Size tells how often a clone was seen (once, few, many) or the class of an expanded clone, and some rows leave it out.

j_gene | v_gene | d_gene | abundance | CDR3aa | CDR3nt
TRBJ1-1 | TRBV20-1 | NA | NA | CSASPGYTEAFF | TGCAGTGCTAGTCCCGGATACACTGAAGCTTTCTTT
TRBJ2-2 | TRBV7-9 | NA | once | CASSLPRGELFF | TGTGCCAGCAGCCTCCCGAGAGGGGAGCTGTTTTTT
TRBJ2-7 | TRBV9 | TRBD2 | NA | CASSVVAGALSEQYF | TGTGCCAGCAGCGTTGTAGCGGGTGCCTTATCCGAGCAGTACTTC
TRBJ2-4 | TRBV6-6 | NA | NA | CASSSREWAKNIQYF | TGTGCCAGCAGTTCCAGAGAATGGGCCAAAAACATTCAGTACTTC
TRBJ1-4 | TRBV28 | NA | NA | CASSLYPGVGAANEKLFF | TGTGCCAGCAGTTTATATCCGGGGGTTGGCGCCGCTAATGAAAAACTGTTTTTT
TRBJ1-3 | TRBV29-1 | NA | NA | CSVESEGFLSGNTIYF | TGCAGCGTTGAATCCGAGGGCTTCCTCTCTGGAAACACCATATATTTT
TRBJ1-5 | TRBV19 | NA | NA | CASSLGPNQPQHF | TGTGCCAGTAGTCTCGGACCCAATCAGCCCCAGCATTTT
TRBJ1-4 | TRBV29-1 | NA | NA | CSVEGGNEKLFF | TGCAGCGTTGAGGGCGGGAATGAAAAACTGTTTTTT
TRBJ1-2 | TRBV9 | NA | NA | CASSITGYGYTF | TGTGCCAGCAGCATTACCGGCTATGGCTACACCTTC
TRBJ1-5 | TRBV5-4 | NA | NA | CASAPWTSLRQPQHF | TGTGCCAGCGCTCCCTGGACATCTTTAAGGCAGCCCCAGCATTTT
TRBJ1-2 | TRBV30 | TRBD1 | NA | CAWSVGTGKGYTF | TGTGCCTGGAGTGTCGGGACAGGGAAGGGATACACCTTC
TRBJ2-7 | TRBV7-6 | TRBD2 | NA | CASSLAAGRGAYEQYF | TGTGCCAGCAGCTTAGCCGCCGGGAGGGGAGCCTACGAGCAGTACTTC
TRBJ2-7 | TRBV7-9 | NA | NA | CASSLLLAYEQYF | TGTGCCAGCAGCTTATTGCTAGCCTACGAGCAGTACTTC
TRBJ1-3 | TRBV7-2 | NA | NA | CASSLMKRAGNTIYF | TGTGCCAGCAGCTTAATGAAAAGGGCTGGAAACACCATATATTTT
TRBJ1-5 | TRBV28 | TRBD1 | once | CASSDRVQPQHF | TGTGCCAGCAGCGACAGGGTGCAGCCCCAGCATTTT
TRBJ1-1 | TRBV7-9 | TRBD1 | NA | CASSFGQGFTEAFF | TGTGCCAGCAGCTTCGGACAGGGTTTCACTGAAGCTTTCTTT
TRBJ1-1 | TRBV9 | NA | NA | CASSVAQLGGRDTEAFF | TGTGCCAGCAGCGTAGCCCAGCTTGGGGGGAGGGACACTGAAGCTTTCTTT
TRBJ2-1 | TRBV9 | TRBD2 | NA | CASSGTSGHNEQFF | TGTGCCAGCAGCGGGACTAGCGGGCACAATGAGCAGTTCTTC
TRBJ2-1 | TRBV6-5 | NA | NA | CASGGRFHNEQFF | TGTGCCAGCGGGGGGAGGTTCCACAATGAGCAGTTCTTC
TRBJ1-4 | TRBV12-3/TRBV12-4 | TRBD1 | NA | CASSSGGTEKLFF | TGTGCCAGCAGTTCAGGGGGTACCGAAAAACTGTTTTTT
TRBJ1-1 | TRBV11-2 | NA | NA | CASSPGLNTEAFF | TGTGCCAGCAGCCCTGGCCTGAACACTGAAGCTTTCTTT
TRBJ2-7 | TRBV9 | NA | NA | CASSHHSERDEQYF | TGTGCCAGCAGTCATCACAGTGAAAGGGACGAGCAGTACTTC
TRBJ1-5 | TRBV5-6 | TRBD1 | NA | CASSQIGAGGWNQPQHF | TGTGCCAGCAGCCAGATTGGGGCAGGGGGATGGAATCAGCCCCAGCATTTT
TRBJ1-5 | TRBV5-1 | TRBD1 | NA | CASSLETGPNQPQHF | TGCGCCAGCAGCTTGGAGACAGGGCCCAATCAGCCCCAGCATTTT
TRBJ2-7 | TRBV27 | NA | NA | CASSPPGPYEQYF | TGTGCCAGCAGTCCCCCAGGACCCTACGAGCAGTACTTC
TRBJ2-2 | TRBV6-5 | NA | NA | CASLGFGELFF | TGTGCCAGCCTAGGATTCGGGGAGCTGTTTTTT
TRBJ1-1 | TRBV30 | NA | NA | CAWNPGVAETEAFF | TGTGCCTGGAATCCCGGCGTGGCGGAAACTGAAGCTTTCTTT
TRBJ2-7 | TRBV7-9 | NA | NA | CASSWQGIYEQYF | TGTGCCAGCAGCTGGCAGGGTATATACGAGCAGTACTTC
TRBJ1-3 | TRBV11-2 | NA | NA | CASSSSPNTIYF | TGTGCCAGCAGCTCTTCCCCCAACACCATATATTTT
TRBJ1-1 | TRBV28 | TRBD1 | NA | CASSFGPSGTGWTEAFF | TGTGCCAGCAGTTTTGGCCCTTCCGGGACAGGGTGGACTGAAGCTTTCTTT
TRBJ1-6 | TRBV19 | NA | NA | CASQGENSPLHF | TGTGCCAGTCAAGGGGAGAATTCACCCCTCCACTTT
TRBJ1-6 | TRBV6-5 | NA | NA | CASSPAGTVLHF | TGTGCCAGCAGCCCAGCCGGGACGGTCCTCCACTTT
TRBJ1-2 | TRBV19 | NA | NA | CASSITGAYGYTF | TGTGCCAGTAGTATAACGGGGGCCTATGGCTACACCTTC
TRBJ1-1 | TRBV29-1 | TRBD1 | NA | CSGRTGDGTEAFF | TGCAGCGGTAGGACAGGGGATGGCACTGAAGCTTTCTTT
TRBJ1-1 | TRBV6-5 | NA | NA | CASSYSGFGQPTEAFF | TGTGCCAGCAGTTACTCTGGCTTCGGACAGCCCACTGAAGCTTTCTTT
TRBJ1-5 | TRBV28 | NA | NA | CASSFSSNQPQHF | TGTGCCAGCAGTTTTAGTAGCAATCAGCCCCAGCATTTT